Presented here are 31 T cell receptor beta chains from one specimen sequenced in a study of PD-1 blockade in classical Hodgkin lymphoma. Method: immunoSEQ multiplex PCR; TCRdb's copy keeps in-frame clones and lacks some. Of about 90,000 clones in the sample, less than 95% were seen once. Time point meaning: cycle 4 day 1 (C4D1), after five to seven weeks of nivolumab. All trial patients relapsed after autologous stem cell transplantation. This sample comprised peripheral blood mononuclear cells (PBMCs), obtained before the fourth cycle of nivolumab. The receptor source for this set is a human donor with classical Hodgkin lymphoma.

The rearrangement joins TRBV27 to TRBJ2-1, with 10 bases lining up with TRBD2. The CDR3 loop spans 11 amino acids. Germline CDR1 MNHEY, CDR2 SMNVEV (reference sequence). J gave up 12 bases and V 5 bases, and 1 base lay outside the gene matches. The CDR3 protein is CASSSGGAQFF. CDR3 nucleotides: TGTGCCAGCAGTAGCGGGGGGGCGCAGTTCTTC.

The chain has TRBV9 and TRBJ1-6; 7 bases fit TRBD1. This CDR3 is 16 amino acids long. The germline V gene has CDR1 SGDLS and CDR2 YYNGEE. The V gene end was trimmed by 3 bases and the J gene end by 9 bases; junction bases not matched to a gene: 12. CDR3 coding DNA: TGTGCCAGCAGCGCCTCAGGGGGGGAGAGAGGTTCACCCCTCCACTTT. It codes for CASSASGGERGSPLHF.

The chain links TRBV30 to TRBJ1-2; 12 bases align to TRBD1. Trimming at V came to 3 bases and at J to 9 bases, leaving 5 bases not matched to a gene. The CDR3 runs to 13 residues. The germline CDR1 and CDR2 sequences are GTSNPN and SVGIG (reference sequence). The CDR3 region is CAWSLGQGASYTF. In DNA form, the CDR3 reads TGTGCCTGGAGCTTGGGACAGGGGGCAAGCTACACCTTC.

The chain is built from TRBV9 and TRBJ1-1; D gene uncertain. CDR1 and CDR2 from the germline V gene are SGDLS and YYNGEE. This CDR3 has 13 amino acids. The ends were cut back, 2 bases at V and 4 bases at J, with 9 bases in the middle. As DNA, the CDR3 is TGTGCCAGCAGCGTCCCAGGACGCACTGAAGCTTTCTTT. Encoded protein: CASSVPGRTEAFF.

CDR3 in amino acids: CASMGTVTEAFF. CDR3 in DNA: TGTGCCAGTATGGGGACAGTCACTGAAGCTTTCTTT. The chain joins TRBV19 to TRBJ1-1; TRBD1 aligns across 7 bases. Germline V lookup: CDR1 LNHDA, CDR2 SQIVND (reference sequence). Losses at the gene ends were 7 bases for V and 4 bases for J; bases not matched to a gene: 3. The CDR3 loop spans 12 amino acids.

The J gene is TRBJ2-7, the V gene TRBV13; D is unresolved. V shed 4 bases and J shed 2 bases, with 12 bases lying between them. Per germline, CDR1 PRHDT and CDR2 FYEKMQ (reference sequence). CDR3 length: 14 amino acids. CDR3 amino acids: CASSSDVLPYEQYF. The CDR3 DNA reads TGTGCCAGCAGCTCGGACGTCCTCCCCTACGAGCAGTACTTC.

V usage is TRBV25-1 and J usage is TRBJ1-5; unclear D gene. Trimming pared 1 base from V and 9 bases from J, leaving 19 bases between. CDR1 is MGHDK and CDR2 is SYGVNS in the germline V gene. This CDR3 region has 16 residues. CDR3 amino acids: CASSESERESSWPQHF. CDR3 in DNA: TGTGCCAGCAGTGAATCGGAGAGGGAGTCATCATGGCCCCAGCATTTT.

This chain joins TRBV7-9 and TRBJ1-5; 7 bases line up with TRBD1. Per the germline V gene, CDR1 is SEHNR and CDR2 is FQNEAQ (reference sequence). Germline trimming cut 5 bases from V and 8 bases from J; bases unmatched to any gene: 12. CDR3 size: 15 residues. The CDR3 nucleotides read TGTGCCAGCAGCCTAGGGGGCGGAACCTGGGAGCCCCAGCATTTT. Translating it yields CASSLGGGTWEPQHF.

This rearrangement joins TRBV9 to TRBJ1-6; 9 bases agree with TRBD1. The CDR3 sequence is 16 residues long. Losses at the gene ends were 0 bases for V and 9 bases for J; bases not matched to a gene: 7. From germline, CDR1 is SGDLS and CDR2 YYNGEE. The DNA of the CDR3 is TGTGCCAGCAGCGTAGCCCCACAGGGGGCAGGTTCACCCCTCCACTTT. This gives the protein CASSVAPQGAGSPLHF.

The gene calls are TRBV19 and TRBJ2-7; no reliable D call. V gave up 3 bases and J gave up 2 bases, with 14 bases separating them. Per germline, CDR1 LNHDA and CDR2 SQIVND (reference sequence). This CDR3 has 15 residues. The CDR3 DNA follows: TGTGCCAGTAGTATCACTTACACGGCTCCCTACGAGCAGTACTTC. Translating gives CASSITYTAPYEQYF.

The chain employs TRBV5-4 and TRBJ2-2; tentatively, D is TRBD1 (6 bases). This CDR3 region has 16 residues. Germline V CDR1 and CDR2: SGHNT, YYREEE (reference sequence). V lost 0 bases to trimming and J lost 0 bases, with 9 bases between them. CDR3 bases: TGTGCCAGCAGCTTGGTGGGACAAGCGAACACCGGGGAGCTGTTTTTT. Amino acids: CASSLVGQANTGELFF.

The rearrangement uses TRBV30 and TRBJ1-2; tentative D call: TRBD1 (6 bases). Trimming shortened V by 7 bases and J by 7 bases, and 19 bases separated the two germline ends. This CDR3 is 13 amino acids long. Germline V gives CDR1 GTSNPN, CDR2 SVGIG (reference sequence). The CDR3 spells CASSTGGARGYTF. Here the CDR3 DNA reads TGTGCCTCCTCCACGGGGGGGGCGCGTGGCTACACCTTC.

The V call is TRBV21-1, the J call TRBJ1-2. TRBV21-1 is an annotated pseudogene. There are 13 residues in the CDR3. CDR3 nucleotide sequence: TGTGCCAGCAGCCCCCAAAATGAGTATGGCTACACCTTC. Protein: CASSPQNEYGYTF.

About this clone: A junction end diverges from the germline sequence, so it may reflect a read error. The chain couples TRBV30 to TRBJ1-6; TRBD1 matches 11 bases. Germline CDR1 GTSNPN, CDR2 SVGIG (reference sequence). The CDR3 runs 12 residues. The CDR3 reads CAWTGGDSPLHF. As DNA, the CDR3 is TGTGCGTGGACAGGGGGCGATTCACCCCTCCACTTT. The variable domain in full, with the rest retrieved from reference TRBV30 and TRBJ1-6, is SQTIHQWPATLVQPVGSPLSLECTVEGTSNPNLYWYRQAAGRGLQLLFYSVGIGQISSEVPQNLSASRPQDRQFILSSKKLLLSDSGFYLCAWTGGDSPLHFGNGTRLTVT.

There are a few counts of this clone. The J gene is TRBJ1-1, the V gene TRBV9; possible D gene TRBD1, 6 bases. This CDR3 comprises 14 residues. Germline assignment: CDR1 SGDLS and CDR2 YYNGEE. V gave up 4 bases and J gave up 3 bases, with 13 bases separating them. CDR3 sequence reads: CASSPEGVDTEAFF. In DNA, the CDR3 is TGTGCCAGCAGCCCAGAGGGGGTTGACACTGAAGCTTTCTTT. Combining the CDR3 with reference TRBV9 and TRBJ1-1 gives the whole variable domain DSGVTQTPKHLITATGQRVTLRCSPRSGDLSVYWYQQSLDQGLQFLIQYYNGEERAKGNILERFSAQQFPDLHSELNLSSLELGDSALYFCASSPEGVDTEAFFGQGTRLTVV.

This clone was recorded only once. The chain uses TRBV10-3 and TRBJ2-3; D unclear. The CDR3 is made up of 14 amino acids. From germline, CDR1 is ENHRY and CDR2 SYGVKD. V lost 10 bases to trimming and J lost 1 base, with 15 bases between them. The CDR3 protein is CASKFDGRTDTQYF. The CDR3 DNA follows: TGTGCCAGCAAATTCGACGGACGCACAGATACGCAGTATTTT.

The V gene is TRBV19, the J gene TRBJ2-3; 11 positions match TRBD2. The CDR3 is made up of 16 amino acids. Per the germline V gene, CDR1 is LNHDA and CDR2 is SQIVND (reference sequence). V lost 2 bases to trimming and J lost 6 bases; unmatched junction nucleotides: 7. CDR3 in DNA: TGTGCCAGTAGTATATTAGCGGGGGGGATATTGGATACGCAGTATTTT. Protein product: CASSILAGGILDTQYF.

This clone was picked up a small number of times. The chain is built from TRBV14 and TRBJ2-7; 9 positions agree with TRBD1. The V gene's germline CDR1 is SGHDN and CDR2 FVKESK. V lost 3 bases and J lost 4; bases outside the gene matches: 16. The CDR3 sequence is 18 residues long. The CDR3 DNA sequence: TGTGCCAGCAGCCACCAAAACCGGGACAGGGAATTTATTTACGAGCAGTACTTC. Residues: CASSHQNRDREFIYEQYF.

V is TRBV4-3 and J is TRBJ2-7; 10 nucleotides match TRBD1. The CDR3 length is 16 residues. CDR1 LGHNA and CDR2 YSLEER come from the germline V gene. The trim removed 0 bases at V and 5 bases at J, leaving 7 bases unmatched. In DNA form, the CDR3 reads TGCGCCAGCAGCCAAGATCGGGGGACAGGGGCCCACGAGCAGTACTTC. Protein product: CASSQDRGTGAHEQYF.

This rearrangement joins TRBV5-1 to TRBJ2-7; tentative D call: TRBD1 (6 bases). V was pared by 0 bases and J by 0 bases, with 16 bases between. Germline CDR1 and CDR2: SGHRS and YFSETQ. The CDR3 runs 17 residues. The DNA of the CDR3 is TGCGCCAGCAGCTTGGCCAGGGGTACTGCAGGCTCCTACGAGCAGTACTTC. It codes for CASSLARGTAGSYEQYF.

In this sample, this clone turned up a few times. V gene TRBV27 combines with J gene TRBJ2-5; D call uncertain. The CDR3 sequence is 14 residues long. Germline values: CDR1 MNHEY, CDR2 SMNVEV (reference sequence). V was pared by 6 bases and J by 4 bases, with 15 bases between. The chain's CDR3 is CASRGNTGGETQYF. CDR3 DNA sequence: TGTGCCAGCAGAGGTAACACTGGTGGAGAGACCCAGTACTTC.

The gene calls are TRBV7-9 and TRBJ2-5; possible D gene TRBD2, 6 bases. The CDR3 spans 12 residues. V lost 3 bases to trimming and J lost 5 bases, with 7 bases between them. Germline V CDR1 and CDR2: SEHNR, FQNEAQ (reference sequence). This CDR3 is CASSFGGETQYF. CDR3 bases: TGTGCCAGCAGCTTTGGGGGGGAGACCCAGTACTTC.

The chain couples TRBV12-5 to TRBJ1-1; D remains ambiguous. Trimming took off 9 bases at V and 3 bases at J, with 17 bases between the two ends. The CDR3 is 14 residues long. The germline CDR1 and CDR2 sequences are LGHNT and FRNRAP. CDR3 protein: CASPGPFADTEAFF. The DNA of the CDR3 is TGTGCTAGCCCCGGGCCCTTTGCAGACACTGAAGCTTTCTTT.

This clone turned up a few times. CDR3 in amino acids: CASSTTGTSGADTQYF. Written as DNA, the CDR3 is TGCGCCAGCAGCACCACCGGGACTAGCGGGGCAGATACGCAGTATTTT. This chain joins TRBV10-1 and TRBJ2-3, with TRBD2 identical over 13 bases. J lost 4 bases, V lost 6 bases, and 7 bases had no gene match. The germline CDR1 and CDR2 sequences are WNHNN and SYGVQD (reference sequence). This CDR3 contains 16 residues.

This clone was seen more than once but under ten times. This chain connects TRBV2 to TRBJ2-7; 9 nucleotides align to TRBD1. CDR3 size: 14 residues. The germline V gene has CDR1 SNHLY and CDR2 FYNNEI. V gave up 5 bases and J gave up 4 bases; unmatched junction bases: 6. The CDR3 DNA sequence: TGTGCCAGCAGTACCGGGACAGGGAAATACGAGCAGTACTTC. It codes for CASSTGTGKYEQYF.

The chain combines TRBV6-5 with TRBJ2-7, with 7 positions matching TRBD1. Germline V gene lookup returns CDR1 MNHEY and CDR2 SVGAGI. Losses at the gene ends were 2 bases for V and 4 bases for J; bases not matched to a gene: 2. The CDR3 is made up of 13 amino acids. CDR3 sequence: CASSYTTGYEQYF. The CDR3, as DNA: TGTGCCAGCAGTTACACGACAGGGTACGAGCAGTACTTC.

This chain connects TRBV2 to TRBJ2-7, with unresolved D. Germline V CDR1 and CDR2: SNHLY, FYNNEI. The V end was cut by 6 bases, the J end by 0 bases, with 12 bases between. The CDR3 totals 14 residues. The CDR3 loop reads CASRAGSSSYEQYF. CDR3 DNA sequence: TGTGCCAGCAGGGCCGGGTCCAGCTCCTACGAGCAGTACTTC.

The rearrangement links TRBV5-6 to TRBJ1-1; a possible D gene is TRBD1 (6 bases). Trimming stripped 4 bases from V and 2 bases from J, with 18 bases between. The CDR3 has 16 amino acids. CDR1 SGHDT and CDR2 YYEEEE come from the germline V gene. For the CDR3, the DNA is TGTGCCAGCAGCCCCGGACAGACCCACTTTAACACTGAAGCTTTCTTT. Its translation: CASSPGQTHFNTEAFF.

The CDR3 coding sequence is TGTGCCAGCAGTACGGGACTAGCGGGGGGTCATGAGCAGTTCTTC. Amino acids: CASSTGLAGGHEQFF. This chain connects TRBV2 to TRBJ2-1; TRBD2 aligns across 15 bases. In germline, CDR1 is SNHLY, CDR2 FYNNEI. J lost 8 bases, V lost 5 bases, and 4 bases had no gene match. The CDR3 sequence is 15 residues long.

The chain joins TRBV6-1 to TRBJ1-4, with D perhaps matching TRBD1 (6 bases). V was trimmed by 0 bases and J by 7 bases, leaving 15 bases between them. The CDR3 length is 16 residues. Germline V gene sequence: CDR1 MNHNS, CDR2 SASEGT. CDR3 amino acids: CASSEAIRGGSEKLFF. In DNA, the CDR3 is TGTGCCAGCAGTGAAGCGATCAGGGGCGGAAGTGAAAAACTGTTTTTT.

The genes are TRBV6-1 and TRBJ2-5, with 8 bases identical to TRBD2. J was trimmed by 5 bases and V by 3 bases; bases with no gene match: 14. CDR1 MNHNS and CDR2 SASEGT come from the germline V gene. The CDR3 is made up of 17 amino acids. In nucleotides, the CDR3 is TGTGCCAGCAGTGAGGCCGCGGCGGGGGGAGGTTCGGAGACCCAGTACTTC. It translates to CASSEAAAGGGSETQYF.